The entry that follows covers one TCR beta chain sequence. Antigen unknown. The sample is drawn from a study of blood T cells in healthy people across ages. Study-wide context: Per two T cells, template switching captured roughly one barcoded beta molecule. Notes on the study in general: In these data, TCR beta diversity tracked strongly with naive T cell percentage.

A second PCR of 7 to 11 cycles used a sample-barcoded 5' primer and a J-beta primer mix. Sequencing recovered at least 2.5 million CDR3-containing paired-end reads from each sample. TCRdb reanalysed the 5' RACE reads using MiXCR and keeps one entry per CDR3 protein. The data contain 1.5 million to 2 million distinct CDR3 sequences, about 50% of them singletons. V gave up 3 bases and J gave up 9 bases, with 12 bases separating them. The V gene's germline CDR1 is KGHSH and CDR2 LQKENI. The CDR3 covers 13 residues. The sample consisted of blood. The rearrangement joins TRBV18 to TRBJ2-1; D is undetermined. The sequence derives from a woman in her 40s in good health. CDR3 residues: CASSPGLSAEQFF. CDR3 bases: TGTGCCAGCTCACCTGGGTTATCTGCTGAGCAGTTCTTC.